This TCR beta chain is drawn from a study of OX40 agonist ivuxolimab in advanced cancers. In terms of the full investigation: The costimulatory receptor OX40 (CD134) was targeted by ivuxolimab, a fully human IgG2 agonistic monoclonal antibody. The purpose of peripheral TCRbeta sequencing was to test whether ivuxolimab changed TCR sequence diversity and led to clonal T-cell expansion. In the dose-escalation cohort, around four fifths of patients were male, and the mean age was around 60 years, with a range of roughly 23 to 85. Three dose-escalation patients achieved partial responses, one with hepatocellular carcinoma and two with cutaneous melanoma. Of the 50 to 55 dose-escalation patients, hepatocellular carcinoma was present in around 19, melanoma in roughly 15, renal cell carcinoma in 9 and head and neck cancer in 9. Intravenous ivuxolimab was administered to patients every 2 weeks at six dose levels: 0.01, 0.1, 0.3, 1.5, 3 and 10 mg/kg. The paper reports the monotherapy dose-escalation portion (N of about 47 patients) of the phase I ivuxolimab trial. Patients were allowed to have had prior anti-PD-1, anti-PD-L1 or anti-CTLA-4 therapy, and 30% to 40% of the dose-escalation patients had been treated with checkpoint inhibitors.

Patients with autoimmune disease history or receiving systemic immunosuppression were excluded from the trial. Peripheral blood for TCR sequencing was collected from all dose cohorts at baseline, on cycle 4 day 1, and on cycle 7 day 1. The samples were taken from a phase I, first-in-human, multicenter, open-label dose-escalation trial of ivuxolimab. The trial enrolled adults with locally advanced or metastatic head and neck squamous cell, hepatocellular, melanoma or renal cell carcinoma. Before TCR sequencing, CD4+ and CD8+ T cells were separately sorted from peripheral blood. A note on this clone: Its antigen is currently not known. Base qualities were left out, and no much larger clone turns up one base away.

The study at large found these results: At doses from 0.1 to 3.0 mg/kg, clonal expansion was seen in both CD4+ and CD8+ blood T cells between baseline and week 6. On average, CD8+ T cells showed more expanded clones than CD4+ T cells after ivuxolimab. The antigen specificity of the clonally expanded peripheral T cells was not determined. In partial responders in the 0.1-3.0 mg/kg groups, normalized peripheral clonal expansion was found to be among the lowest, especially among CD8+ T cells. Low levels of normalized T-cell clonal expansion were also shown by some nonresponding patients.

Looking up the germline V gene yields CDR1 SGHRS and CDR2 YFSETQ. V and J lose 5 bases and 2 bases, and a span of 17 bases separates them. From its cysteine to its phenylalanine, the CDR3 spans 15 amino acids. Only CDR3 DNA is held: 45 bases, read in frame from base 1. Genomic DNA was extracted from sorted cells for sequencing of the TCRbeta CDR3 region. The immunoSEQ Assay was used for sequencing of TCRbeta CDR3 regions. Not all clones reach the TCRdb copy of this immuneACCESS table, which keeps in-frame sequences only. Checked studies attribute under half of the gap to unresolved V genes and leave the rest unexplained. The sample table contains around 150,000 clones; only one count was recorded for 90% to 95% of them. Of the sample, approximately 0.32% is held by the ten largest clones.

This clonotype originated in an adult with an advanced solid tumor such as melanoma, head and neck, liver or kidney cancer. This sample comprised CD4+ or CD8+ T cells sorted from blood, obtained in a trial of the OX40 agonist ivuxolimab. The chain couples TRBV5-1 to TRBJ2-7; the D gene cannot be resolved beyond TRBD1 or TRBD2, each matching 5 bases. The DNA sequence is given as TGCGCCAGCAGTCCGGGGCAGGCCTACACCTACGAGCAGTACTTC. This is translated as CASSPGQAYTYEQYF.